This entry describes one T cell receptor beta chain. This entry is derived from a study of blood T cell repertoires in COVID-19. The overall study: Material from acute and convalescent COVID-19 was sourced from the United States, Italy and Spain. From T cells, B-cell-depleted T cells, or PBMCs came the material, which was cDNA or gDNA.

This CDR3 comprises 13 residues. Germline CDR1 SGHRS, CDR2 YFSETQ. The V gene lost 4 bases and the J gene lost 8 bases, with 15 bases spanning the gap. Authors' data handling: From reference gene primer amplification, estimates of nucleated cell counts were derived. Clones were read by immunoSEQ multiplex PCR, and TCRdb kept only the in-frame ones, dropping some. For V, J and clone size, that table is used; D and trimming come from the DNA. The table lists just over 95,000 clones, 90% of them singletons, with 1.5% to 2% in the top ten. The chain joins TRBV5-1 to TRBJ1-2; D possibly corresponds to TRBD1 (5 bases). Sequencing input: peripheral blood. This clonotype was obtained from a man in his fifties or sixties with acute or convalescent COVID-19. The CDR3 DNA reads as TGCGCCAGCAGCCAACAGGAGGGCGGGGGCTACACCTTC. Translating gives CASSQQEGGGYTF.